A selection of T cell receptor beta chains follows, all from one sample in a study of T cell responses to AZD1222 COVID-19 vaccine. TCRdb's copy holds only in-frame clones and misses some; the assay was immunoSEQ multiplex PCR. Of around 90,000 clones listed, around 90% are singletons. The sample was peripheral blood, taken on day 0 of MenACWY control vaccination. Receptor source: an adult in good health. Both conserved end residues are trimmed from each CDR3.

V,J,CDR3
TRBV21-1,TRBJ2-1,ASSKRTSGEIYNEQF
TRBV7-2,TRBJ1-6,ASSLVKWSPLH
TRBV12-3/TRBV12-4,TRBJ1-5,ASSWGAGQPQH
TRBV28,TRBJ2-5,ASNSGQRAQETQY
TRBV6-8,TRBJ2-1,ASGTVFSYNEQF
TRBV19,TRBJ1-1,ASSIDSGAAAEAF
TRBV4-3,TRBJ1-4,ASSQDPQGRNEKLF
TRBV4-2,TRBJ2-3,ASSQAPQPSGSTDTQY
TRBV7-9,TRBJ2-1,ASSLVGGSSNEQF
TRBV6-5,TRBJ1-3,ASSYGRTSGNTIY
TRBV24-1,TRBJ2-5,ATGRGALGEETQY
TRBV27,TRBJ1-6,ASSRPHRGHSPLH
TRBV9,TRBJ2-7,ASSPSPRGAEQY
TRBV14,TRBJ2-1,ASSPSGGGYNEQF
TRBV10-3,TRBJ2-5,AIRGQPQETQY
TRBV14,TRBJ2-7,ASSDRAHEQY
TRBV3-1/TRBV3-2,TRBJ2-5,ASRLLAGGRGQETQY
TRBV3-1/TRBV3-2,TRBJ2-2,ASSQDLPGTGELF
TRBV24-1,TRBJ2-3,ATSDRRSVDTQY
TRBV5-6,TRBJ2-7,ASSSDRGATYEQY
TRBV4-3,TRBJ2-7,ASSQDRGPYEQY
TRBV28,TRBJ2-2,ASRTIAGGNTGELF
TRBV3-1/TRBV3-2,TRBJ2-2,ASHLSLGGTGELF
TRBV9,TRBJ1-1,ASSVGIYRGENTEAF
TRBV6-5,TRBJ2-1,ASRRQAWGNNEQF
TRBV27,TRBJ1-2,ASSSTAPHYGYT
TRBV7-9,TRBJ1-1,ASSRPGTGNTEAF
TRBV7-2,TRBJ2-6,ASSWSGPLDGANVLT
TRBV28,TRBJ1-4,ASSLAQGSNEKLF
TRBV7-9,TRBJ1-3,ASSFLPTSGNTIY
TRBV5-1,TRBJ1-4,ASSKAGLAGEKLF
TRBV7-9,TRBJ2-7,ASSPPGTSGTYEQY
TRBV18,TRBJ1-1,ASSPRAMEQMNTEAF